This record covers a single T cell receptor (beta chain). The antigen remains undetermined. This record comes from a study of CD8 T cells in ankylosing spondylitis. Study-level results: A TCR beta motif made of roughly eight highly homologous variants seemed typical of ankylosing spondylitis blood.

TCRdb passed the 5' RACE reads through MiXCR, listing each CDR3 protein once. Of some 400,000 distinct CDR3 sequences in the sample, about 20% were seen once. J was trimmed by 4 bases and V by 5 bases; bases with no gene match: 8. The CDR3 totals 16 residues. The receptor was isolated from a male donor with ankylosing spondylitis. The chain links TRBV12-3 or TRBV12-4 to TRBJ2-1; 10 bases are shared with TRBD2. The specimen was blood, either unsorted or a sorted T cell fraction (not recorded which). For the CDR3, the DNA is TGTGCCAGCAGTCCCAGCGGGAGGGGGCTTTACAATGAGCAGTTCTTC. Translating gives CASSPSGRGLYNEQFF.